This T cell receptor (beta chain) was identified during a study of blood T cell repertoires in COVID-19. Clones were read by immunoSEQ multiplex PCR, and TCRdb kept only the in-frame ones, dropping some. The sample shows about 390,000 clones, roughly 86% of them seen only once. CDR3 length: 14 amino acids. Trimming took off 10 bases at V and 1 base at J, with 13 bases between the two ends. Per the germline V gene, CDR1 is MDHEN and CDR2 is SYDVKM. The Seattle patients, enrolled during active infection, were followed longitudinally. This sequence joins TRBV28 and TRBJ2-2; no firm D call. The sequencing sample was made of peripheral blood. This TCR came from a woman aged 55-70 years with COVID-19, enrolled during active disease. The CDR3 bases are TGTGCCACCCTAGTGAACCTGAACACCGGGGAGCTGTTTTTT. Protein product: CATLVNLNTGELFF.